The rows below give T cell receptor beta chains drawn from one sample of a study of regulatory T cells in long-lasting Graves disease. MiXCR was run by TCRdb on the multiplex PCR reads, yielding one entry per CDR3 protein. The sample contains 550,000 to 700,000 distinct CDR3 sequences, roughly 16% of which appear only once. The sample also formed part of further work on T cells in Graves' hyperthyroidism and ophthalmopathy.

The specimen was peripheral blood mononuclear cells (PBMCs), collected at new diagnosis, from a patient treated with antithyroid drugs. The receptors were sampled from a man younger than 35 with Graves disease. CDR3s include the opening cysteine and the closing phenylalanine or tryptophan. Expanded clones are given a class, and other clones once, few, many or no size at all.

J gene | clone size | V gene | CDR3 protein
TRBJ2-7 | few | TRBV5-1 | CASSLDSGSGTGYEQYF
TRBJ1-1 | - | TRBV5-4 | CASSPAGTGYQNTEAFF
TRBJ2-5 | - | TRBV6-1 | CASSDWGGGQYF
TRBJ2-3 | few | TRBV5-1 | CASSFQGARTDTQYF
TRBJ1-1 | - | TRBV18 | CASFPDTRMNTEAFF
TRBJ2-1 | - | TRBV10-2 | CASSWTGGYEQFF
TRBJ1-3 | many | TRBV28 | CASARLSGTTGNTIYF
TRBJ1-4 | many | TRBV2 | CASSFFLTATNEKLFF
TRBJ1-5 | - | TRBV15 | CATSSWGGAGRNQPQHF
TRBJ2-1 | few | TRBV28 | CASSFYRESMDNEQFF
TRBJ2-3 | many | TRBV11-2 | CASSSGGQNTDTQYF
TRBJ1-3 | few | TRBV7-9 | CASQTGAGNTIYF
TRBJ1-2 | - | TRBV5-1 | CASSNRDAGEGGYTF
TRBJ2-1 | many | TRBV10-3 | CAISESTEGYNEQFF
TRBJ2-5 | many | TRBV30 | CAWSLGAQETQYF
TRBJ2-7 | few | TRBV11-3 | CASSKESGQGYEQYF
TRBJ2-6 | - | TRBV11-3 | CASSPSSGSPSSGANVLTF
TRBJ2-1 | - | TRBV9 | CASSVAGLDNEQFF
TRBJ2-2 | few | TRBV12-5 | CASGFSSGITGGLFF
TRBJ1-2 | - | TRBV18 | CASSPPGLVPGYTF
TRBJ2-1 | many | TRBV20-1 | CSARNWGRVDNEQFF
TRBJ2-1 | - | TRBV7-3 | CASSSTGSNEQFF
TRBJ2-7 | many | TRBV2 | CASKRGGGASSYEQYF
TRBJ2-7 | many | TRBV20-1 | CSASKGGYEQYF
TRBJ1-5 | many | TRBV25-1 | CASSEGGRLNQPQHF
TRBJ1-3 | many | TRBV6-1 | CASSEAGGNTIYF
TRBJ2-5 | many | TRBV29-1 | CSAGTAGWETQYF
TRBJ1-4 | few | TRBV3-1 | CASSHPEPEKLFF
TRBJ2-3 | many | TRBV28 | CASSLWGGTATDTQYF
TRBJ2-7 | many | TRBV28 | CASTPPAGAGLKNYEQYF
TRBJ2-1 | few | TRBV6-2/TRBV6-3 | CASSYRPSSYNEQSF
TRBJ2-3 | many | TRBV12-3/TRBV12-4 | CASSFPGTSGIPDTQYF
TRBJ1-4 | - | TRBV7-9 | CASSNNQGGGNEKLFF
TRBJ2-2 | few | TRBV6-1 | CASRKPGQGNTGELFF
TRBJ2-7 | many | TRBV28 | CASSNHDRSSYEQYF
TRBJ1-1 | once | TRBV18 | CASTPVRQLSTEAFF
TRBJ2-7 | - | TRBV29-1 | CSVEWGSGYEQYF
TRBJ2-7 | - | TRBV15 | CATSRDGLGSGYEQYF
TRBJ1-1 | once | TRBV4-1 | CASSRPQGSNTEAFF
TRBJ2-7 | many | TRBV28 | CASSPQRTGHPYEQYF
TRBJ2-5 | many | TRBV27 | CASRITGQETQYF
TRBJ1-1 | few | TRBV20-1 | CSARAVKGADTEAFF
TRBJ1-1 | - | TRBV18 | CASSPPKGARETEAFF
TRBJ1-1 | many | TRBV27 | CASSSTGTSGINTEAFF
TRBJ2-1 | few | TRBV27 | CASSLVGLYNEQFF
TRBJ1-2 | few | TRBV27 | CASRAGRNYNYGYTF
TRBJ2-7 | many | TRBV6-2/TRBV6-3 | CASSPRTGIAYEQYF
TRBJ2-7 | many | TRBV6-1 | CASSTLGGAYEQYF
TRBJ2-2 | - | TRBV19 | CASSILVGQGVLFNTGELFF
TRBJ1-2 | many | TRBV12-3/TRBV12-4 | CASSLASTRGYTF